The rows below give T cell receptor beta chains drawn from one sample of a study of T cell repertoires in cytomegalovirus infection. Using its own MiXCR run on the reads, TCRdb lists one record per CDR3 protein. Among under 200,000 distinct CDR3 sequences listed, 8% to 10% were seen once. What was sequenced was PBMCs. The receptors come from a human donor in good health (CMV status not recorded). Some clones in this sample may be carry-over from other donors' samples. The CDR3 runs from the conserved cysteine through the conserved F or W. Clone size is stated in some rows and not others, as once, few, many or a class when expanded.

TRBJ1-2 | TRBV7-2 | many | CASSLERTGLYYGYTF
TRBJ1-1 | TRBV29-1 | few | CSADRGPNTEAFF
TRBJ2-1 | TRBV7-6 | many | CASSAGLMSGEQFF
TRBJ2-7 | TRBV29-1 | many | CSVRGTFYEQYF
TRBJ2-3 | TRBV7-2 | many | CASSFGLASDTQYF
TRBJ1-1 | TRBV30 | . | CMGARMNTEAFF
TRBJ1-5 | TRBV20-1 | . | CSAQDSNQPQHF
TRBJ2-3 | TRBV6-1 | many | CASKDRVTLTDTQYF
TRBJ2-1 | TRBV7-2 | many | CASRRDRGVFNEQFF
TRBJ1-2 | TRBV28 | many | CASSVPGQGDYGYTF
TRBJ2-3 | TRBV10-3 | few | CAIKRGRDTDTQYF
TRBJ2-2 | TRBV7-8 | few | CASSSGLALTGELFF
TRBJ2-3 | TRBV29-1 | many | CSVEPQVGGTDTQYF
TRBJ2-1 | TRBV19 | . | CASRELAGGRSEQFF
TRBJ2-1 | TRBV4-1 | many | CASSQGEAGSYNEQFF
TRBJ2-5 | TRBV12-3/TRBV12-4 | many | CASSQGSLQETQYF
TRBJ1-2 | TRBV20-1 | few | CSALTGTGYGYTF
TRBJ1-1 | TRBV29-1 | . | CSVLLGGNTEAFF
TRBJ1-2 | TRBV19 | many | CASTRGGSYGYTF
TRBJ2-1 | TRBV7-2 | many | CASSYYNEQFF
TRBJ1-5 | TRBV7-2 | many | CASSLVHQGRQPQHF
TRBJ2-5 | TRBV18 | . | CASSPIGGTGTSGETQYF
TRBJ2-7 | TRBV18 | . | CASSRTDYDYEQYF
TRBJ1-5 | TRBV20-1 | . | CSAQTAGGWGQPQHF
TRBJ1-2 | TRBV12-3/TRBV12-4 | many | CASRIGVGGYGYTF
TRBJ2-2 | TRBV7-2 | many | CASSPPGVGELFF
TRBJ2-6 | TRBV20-1 | few | CSAPQAGPLSSGANVLTF
TRBJ2-1 | TRBV6-2/TRBV6-3 | many | CASRSTGITYNEQFF
TRBJ1-1 | TRBV7-8 | . | CASSLSGQMNTEAFF
TRBJ2-1 | TRBV7-2 | many | CASKQTGGAGEQFF
TRBJ1-5 | TRBV7-9 | many | CASSRETGDQPQHF
TRBJ2-1 | TRBV5-5 | . | CASSRQVASGIHEQFF
TRBJ1-1 | TRBV27 | many | CASSLTGQVNTEAFF
TRBJ2-5 | TRBV13 | few | CASSIAGVQETQYF
TRBJ2-1 | TRBV2 | . | CASKETGEYNEQFF
TRBJ1-3 | TRBV7-2 | many | CASSSHARSLGNTIYF
TRBJ2-3 | TRBV7-2 | many | CASSNQLAGGYSSTDTQYF
TRBJ2-1 | TRBV7-3 | . | CASSLTALDNEPFF
TRBJ2-1 | TRBV29-1 | . | CSVGDRVRNEQFF
TRBJ2-1 | TRBV7-8 | many | CASSHGGLAVISNEQFF
TRBJ1-6 | TRBV7-9 | few | CASSPGPEGNSPLHF
TRBJ1-5 | TRBV28 | many | CASSSPGQGTDWPQHF